These T cell receptor beta chains were read from a single sample in a study of blood T cell repertoires in COVID-19. Clones were read by immunoSEQ multiplex PCR, and TCRdb kept only the in-frame ones, dropping some. The data hold 30,000 to 35,000 clones, with roughly 77% observed a single time. The material sequenced was peripheral blood. The receptors stem from a man older than 75 with active or convalescent COVID-19. CDR3s include the opening cysteine and the closing phenylalanine or tryptophan. D genes are given only for firm matches. Clone size appears in some rows only: once, few, many, or a class for an expanded clone.

TRBD2	TRBJ2-7	-	TRBV5-1	TGCGCCAGCAGCTTGGGACTAGCGGAGTCCTACGAGCAGTACTTC	CASSLGLAESYEQYF
TRBD1	TRBJ2-5	-	TRBV28	TGTGCCAGCAGGCCCGGACAGGATTTTCTAGAGACCCAGTACTTC	CASRPGQDFLETQYF
-	TRBJ1-6	-	TRBV27	TGTGCCAGCAGCCCGGACACCGCCGTTTTTACCCTCCACTTT	CASSPDTAVFTLHF
-	TRBJ1-4	-	TRBV5-1	TGCGCCAGCAGCTTGTTTTCAGGGGATAATGAAAAACTGTTTTTT	CASSLFSGDNEKLFF
TRBD2	TRBJ2-1	once	TRBV6-2/TRBV6-3	TGTGCCAGCAGTTACTTTCGGCTAGCGGGAGATGACAATGAGCAGTTCTTC	CASSYFRLAGDDNEQFF
-	TRBJ1-6	-	TRBV28	TGTGCCAGCGGTAGCGATAATTCACCCCTCCACTTT	CASGSDNSPLHF
-	TRBJ1-1	medium-sized	TRBV30	TGTGCCTGGAATCGGGGGGGGGAAGCTTTCTTT	CAWNRGGEAFF
-	TRBJ2-3	-	TRBV19	TGTGCCAGTAGTGATCCCTTCCAGGGCACAGATACGCAGTATTTT	CASSDPFQGTDTQYF
TRBD1	TRBJ1-1	-	TRBV28	TGTGCCAGCAGACACACCGGGACAGGCATCGGAGCTTTCTTT	CASRHTGTGIGAFF
-	TRBJ1-2	few	TRBV5-1	TGCGCCAGCAGCTTGGATTCGTCTCCGAGGGGCTACACCTTC	CASSLDSSPRGYTF
TRBD1	TRBJ2-1	-	TRBV6-5	TGTGCCAGCAGTCGACAGGGGGCTTTTGTCAATGAGCAGTTCTTC	CASSRQGAFVNEQFF
-	TRBJ2-5	few	TRBV5-4	TGTGCCAGCAGCTTGTTGGGATGGGGGGAACAAGAGACCCAGTACTTC	CASSLLGWGEQETQYF